A selection of T cell receptor beta chains follows, all from one sample in a study of blood T cell repertoires in COVID-19. Only in-frame clones appear in the TCRdb table, and some are missing; sequencing was by immunoSEQ multiplex PCR. The sample records some 190,000 clones, less than 80% being singletons. Sequenced: peripheral blood. Receptor source: a woman aged 45-65 years with acute or convalescent COVID-19. Both conserved end residues are part of each CDR3. A D gene is named only where the DNA matches it firmly. Rows give clone size only sometimes, using once, few, many, or a class for an expanded clone.

d_call,clone_size,j_call,v_call,cdr3_aa
TRBD1,NA,TRBJ2-7,TRBV7-6,CASSLQGSEQYF
NA,NA,TRBJ2-7,TRBV28,CASSLTRYEQYF
NA,NA,TRBJ1-1,TRBV7-2,CASSSLGANTEAFF
NA,NA,TRBJ1-4,TRBV30,CAWSSSLFGLNNINEKLFF
NA,NA,TRBJ1-5,TRBV3-1/TRBV3-2,CASSQEGAPQHF
NA,once,TRBJ1-1,TRBV5-1,CASSLIPWGNTEAFF
TRBD1,NA,TRBJ2-2,TRBV19,CASSKDRGSGLFF
NA,NA,TRBJ1-6,TRBV21-1,CASSKGAGGESPLHF
TRBD2,NA,TRBJ2-5,TRBV15,CATSTGLAGPETQYF
NA,NA,TRBJ1-2,TRBV2,CASRSDRANYGYTF
TRBD2,NA,TRBJ2-1,TRBV3-1/TRBV3-2,CASSQGVGSGRLYNEQFF
NA,NA,TRBJ2-7,TRBV5-6,CASSLRGYGTYEQYF
TRBD1,NA,TRBJ2-7,TRBV27,CASSRDRPPVGEQYF
TRBD2,few,TRBJ2-1,TRBV5-1,CASSSGTINEQFF
NA,few,TRBJ2-7,TRBV6-2/TRBV6-3,CASSYALTRTTYEQYF
NA,once,TRBJ2-7,TRBV6-1,CASSDPGQLTYEQYF
TRBD1,NA,TRBJ2-1,TRBV6-2/TRBV6-3,CASSYPGQGLTFF
TRBD2,NA,TRBJ2-3,TRBV30,CAWSTLGTSGRANTQYF
NA,NA,TRBJ1-3,TRBV30,CAWSSGHAGNTIYF
NA,few,TRBJ2-3,TRBV18,CASSPAGDTQYF
NA,NA,TRBJ1-2,TRBV29-1,CSSLNPPLGGQGYTF
NA,few,TRBJ2-6,TRBV6-5,CASSRQAGANVLTF
TRBD2,NA,TRBJ2-1,TRBV11-2,CASSNLGLGSEQFF
TRBD2,once,TRBJ2-1,TRBV5-5,CASSFSGGDNEQFF
TRBD1,NA,TRBJ1-1,TRBV5-1,CASRLTGETEAFF
TRBD1,NA,TRBJ2-2,TRBV19,CASSPLGQGAGELFF
TRBD1,few,TRBJ1-4,TRBV6-5,CASSSPGQNNEKLFF
NA,NA,TRBJ2-7,TRBV6-2/TRBV6-3,CASSWGGSYEQYF
TRBD2,NA,TRBJ2-3,TRBV3-1/TRBV3-2,CASSPSGGGDTQYF
TRBD1,NA,TRBJ1-2,TRBV5-5,CASSPSGTGAYGYTF
TRBD1,once,TRBJ1-5,TRBV6-5,CASRGGTGANQPQHF
TRBD1,NA,TRBJ1-2,TRBV5-1,CASSLAVGQGDYGYTF
TRBD1,NA,TRBJ1-2,TRBV5-6,CASSVDRDYGYTF
TRBD1,NA,TRBJ1-2,TRBV5-6,CASSLEPRGQGYGYTF
NA,few,TRBJ1-6,TRBV18,CASSPHPQDNSPLHF
TRBD2,NA,TRBJ2-1,TRBV24-1,CATSDTGTSGGYSYNEQFF
NA,NA,TRBJ2-7,TRBV28,CASSLYGYEQYF
NA,once,TRBJ1-6,TRBV6-1,CASSGNFQGNNSPLHF
NA,NA,TRBJ2-1,TRBV5-1,CASSLTVADSYNEQFF
TRBD1,NA,TRBJ2-2,TRBV6-5,CASSYEAGGNTGELFF
TRBD1,NA,TRBJ2-1,TRBV6-2/TRBV6-3,CASSRDRGYNEQFF
NA,NA,TRBJ1-4,TRBV28,CASSLRRRNEKLFF
TRBD1,NA,TRBJ2-7,TRBV5-4,CASSSPGQGFGQYF
TRBD1,NA,TRBJ2-5,TRBV3-1/TRBV3-2,CASSPRQGQETQYF
TRBD2,NA,TRBJ2-3,TRBV6-1,CASSEAKAGWTDTQYF
TRBD2,NA,TRBJ2-1,TRBV5-5,CASTDPLAGGWNEQFF
NA,NA,TRBJ2-1,TRBV28,CASKEGSSYNEQFF
TRBD1,NA,TRBJ1-2,TRBV3-1/TRBV3-2,CASSQAQGIGYTF
TRBD1,NA,TRBJ2-5,TRBV18,CASSPKDRAQETQYF
NA,many,TRBJ1-2,TRBV21-1,CASTRTGDYGYTF
NA,few,TRBJ2-7,TRBV19,CASSLQGYEQYF
TRBD1,NA,TRBJ1-4,TRBV3-1/TRBV3-2,CASSPTGQGYEKLFF
NA,NA,TRBJ2-7,TRBV2,CASRGQSGEQYF